This T cell receptor (beta chain) originates from a study of T cell clonality in common variable immunodeficiency (dated by TCRdb to 2014 to 2015). Summary of the overall study and its limitations: TCRbeta clonality was higher in CVID subjects than in healthy controls (t-test p = 0.018), and the increase was most characteristic of about a third of subjects. Fewer TCRbeta clones were shared among CVID subjects than among healthy controls (p < 0.0001). Even though DNA input was equal, the average per sample came to about 81,820 unique sequences for controls compared with about 30,000 for CVID samples. Reportedly, TCRbeta sequences from CVID had fewer deletions and N-nucleotide insertions, and highly modified clones with 13 or more V deletions were absent from CVID. Correlations of repertoire features with clinical complications were constrained by heterogeneity among patients within the CVID cohort. It was noted by the authors that sequencing of the repertoires of T cell subpopulations would be needed to clarify the cause of the increased clonality in CVID.

Most of the CVID patients and most of the healthy controls were of Caucasian heritage. From each donor, roughly 5 to 8 ml of heparinized peripheral whole blood was collected. TCRbeta CDR3 repertoires were sequenced from genomic DNA of adults with common variable immune deficiency (CVID) and healthy adult controls. There were approximately 22 healthy adult volunteers in the control group (approximately 12 female and 10 or so male), ranging in age from roughly 23 to 70 years, with a mean age of around 31. To isolate peripheral blood mononuclear cells, diluted blood was subjected to density centrifugation over Hypaque 1077 or Ficoll-Paque. Genomic DNA was obtained from unsorted mononuclear cells through either Qiagen column purification or a centrifugation-based method. CDR3 length: 15 amino acids, cysteine to phenylalanine. Part of the CDR3 DNA is given, 36 bases translated from base 1. V is reduced by 2 bases and J by 5 bases, leaving a spacing of 13 bases between them. The germline V gene provides CDR1 MRHNA and CDR2 SNTAGT.

This clone appeared many times. Its recognized antigen is unknown. The read ends 3 residues before the CDR3 terminus; that terminus is restored from the germline J gene. Equivalent amounts of genomic DNA from CVID and control samples were used as sequencing input. For every sample, a 60 bp segment covering the rearranged TCRbeta CDR3 region was amplified and then sequenced. The immunoSEQ assay, a bias-corrected multiplex PCR combined with high-throughput sequencing, was used for TCRbeta amplification. In the paper's pipeline: Every unique nucleotide sequence counted as a clone and was annotated with V, D and J genes, copy number and frequency. Sequences were labeled productive if in frame, and non-productive if out of frame or containing stop codons. As previously described, clonality was calculated on the basis of Shannon's entropy. Mean CDR3 Kyte-Doolittle hydropathy was derived from the predicted amino acid sequences of productive clones. Using the R hclust function, scaled V gene usage was clustered hierarchically with Manhattan distance and complete linkage. Clone sharing by CDR3 amino acid sequence was assessed by resampling 12 repertoires per group over 100 rounds. Repertoires were searched for fewer than 85 published EBV-specific and a few hundred published CMV-specific TCRbeta sequences. Two CVID samples yielding fewer than 10,000 sequences were excluded from analysis, leaving approximately 46 CVID repertoires. Entries here come from immuneACCESS through TCRdb and include only in-frame sequences with V and J called. Some clones fail to appear in such tables; in the studies checked, an unresolved V gene covers under half of the shortfall, and the cause of the remainder is unknown. V, J and clone size were drawn from that table, and D and trimming were deduced from the DNA. The sample features about 52,000 clones, and none is a singleton. Under 2% of the sample rests with the top ten.

Sequencing was performed on peripheral blood mononuclear cells. The origin of this receptor is a person aged 18-69 years in good health. The receptor chain draws on TRBV6-4 and TRBJ2-1, and possibly TRBD2, on 5 matching bases. The CDR3 bases that were read are TGTGCCAGCAGTGACAACAGCGGAACAAACAATGAG. Translated, this gives CASSDNSGTNNE. In full, the CDR3 is CASSDNSGTNNEQFF.